Presented here are 6 T cell receptor beta chains from one specimen sequenced in a study of T cell repertoires in cytomegalovirus infection. TCRdb reprocessed the reads with MiXCR, giving one entry per CDR3 protein. Of approximately 260,000 distinct CDR3 sequences in the sample, over 15% were seen once. Sequenced material: CD8+ T cells from PBMCs. The receptor set was obtained from a human donor in good health (CMV status not recorded). Some clones in this sample may be carry-over from other donors' samples.

The rearrangement joins TRBV19 to TRBJ1-1; 8 bases align to TRBD1. Trimming took 9 bases from V and 1 from J; bases not matched to a gene: 7. The CDR3 is made up of 14 amino acids. Germline CDR1 reads LNHDA; CDR2 reads SQIVND (reference sequence). CDR3 DNA: TGTGCCAGCCGACCGGGACAGGAGAACACTGAAGCTTTCTTT. Protein: CASRPGQENTEAFF. The full variable domain, rest sourced from reference TRBV19 and TRBJ1-1, is DGGITQSPKYLFRKEGQNVTLSCEQNLNHDAMYWYRQDPGQGLRLIYYSQIVNDFQKGDIAEGYSVSREKKESFPLTVTSAQKNPTAFYLCASRPGQENTEAFFGQGTRLTVV.

This clonotype appeared many times. This rearrangement joins TRBV7-9 to TRBJ1-6, with 9 nucleotides matching TRBD1. Unmatched junction bases numbered 5, after V lost 5 bases and J lost 9 bases. This CDR3 comprises 14 residues. Germline V gene sequence: CDR1 SEHNR, CDR2 FQNEAQ (reference sequence). The CDR3 protein is CASSPEDRGSPLHF. The CDR3 bases are TGTGCCAGCAGCCCCGAGGACAGGGGTTCACCCCTCCACTTT. Full variable domain (rest looked up from reference TRBV7-9 and TRBJ1-6): DTGVSQNPRHKITKRGQNVTFRCDPISEHNRLYWYRQTLGQGPEFLTYFQNEAQLEKSRLLSDRFSAERPKGSFSTLEIQRTEQGDSAMYLCASSPEDRGSPLHFGNGTRLTVT.

This clonotype appeared many times. The V gene is TRBV7-8, the J gene TRBJ1-5; D perhaps matches TRBD1 (5 bases). Trimming removed 0 bases from V and 6 bases from J, with 9 bases in between. CDR1 and CDR2 from the germline V gene are SGHVS and FQNEAQ. The CDR3 consists of 14 residues. CDR3 nucleotides: TGTGCCAGCAGCTTAGCAGGGGCCGGTCAGCCCCAGCATTTT. This gives the protein CASSLAGAGQPQHF.

This chain connects TRBV6-6 to TRBJ2-2; no definite D call. The CDR3 runs 15 residues. V dropped 0 bases and J dropped 2 bases, with 7 bases sitting between them. CDR1 MNHNY and CDR2 SVGAGI come from the germline V gene (reference sequence). In nucleotides, the CDR3 is TGTGCCAGCAGTTACTCGCGCGAAAACACCGGGGAGCTGTTTTTT. Its translation is CASSYSRENTGELFF.

This clonotype was seen only a few times. The chain uses TRBV7-6 and TRBJ2-2, with D possibly being TRBD2 (6 bases). CDR3 size: 13 residues. Germline CDR1 SGHVS, CDR2 FNYEAQ. Trimming removed 9 bases from V and 2 bases from J, with 10 bases in between. CDR3 nucleotide sequence: TGTGCCAGTATGGGGGGAAACACCGGGGAGCTGTTTTTT. Protein product: CASMGGNTGELFF.

V usage is TRBV9 and J usage is TRBJ2-5, with TRBD1 identical over 8 bases. V dropped 7 bases and J dropped 4; count of bases not matched to a gene: 12. The length of the CDR3 is 15 residues. The germline gives CDR1 SGDLS, CDR2 YYNGEE. Here the CDR3 reads CASSPVGQGLETQYF. The CDR3 bases are TGTGCCAGCTCCCCGGTCGGACAGGGCCTAGAGACCCAGTACTTC.